Below are 16 T cell receptor beta chains sequenced from a single sample in a study of CD8 T cells in Susac syndrome. The authors reverse transcribed 0.5 to 1 ug RNA with random hexamers. TCRdb re-analysed the immunoSEQ multiplex PCR reads in MiXCR, keeping a single row per CDR3 protein. The data contain 150,000 to 200,000 distinct CDR3 sequences, 85% to 95% of them singletons. Sequences were obtained from CD4+ T cells from PBMCs. The origin of the receptors is a human donor with Susac syndrome.

This clonotype has just one count. The J gene is TRBJ2-1, the V gene TRBV12-5; D ambiguous. V shed 2 bases and J shed 7 bases, with 15 bases lying between them. Germline V gene lookup returns CDR1 LGHNT and CDR2 FRNRAP. This CDR3 comprises 15 residues. Here the CDR3 reads CASGLPLGLTNEQFF. As DNA, the CDR3 is TGTGCTAGTGGTTTGCCCCTTGGGTTAACGAATGAGCAGTTCTTC.

This chain links TRBV5-1 with TRBJ2-3; D could derive from TRBD1 or TRBD2 (5 bases each). Between the trimmed V and J ends, which lost 0 bases and 4 bases, there was a span of 12 bases. The CDR3 is 15 residues long. Germline CDR1 is SGHRS and CDR2 is YFSETQ. In DNA form, the CDR3 reads TGCGCCAGCAGCTTGGTTCGGGACGTGGCAGATACGCAGTATTTT. As protein: CASSLVRDVADTQYF. The variable domain in full, completed from reference TRBV5-1 and TRBJ2-3, reads KAGVTQTPRYLIKTRGQQVTLSCSPISGHRSVSWYQQTPGQGLQFLFEYFSETQRNKGNFPGRFSGRQFSNSRSEMNVSTLELGDSALYLCASSLVRDVADTQYFGPGTRLTVL.

The chain is built from TRBV30 and TRBJ1-1; 12 positions match TRBD1. The V gene end was trimmed by 4 bases and the J gene end by 6 bases; junction bases not matched to a gene: 9. Germline lookup yields CDR1 GTSNPN and CDR2 SVGIG (reference sequence). The CDR3 sequence is 15 residues long. The CDR3 loop is CAWTPWDRGRAEAFF. In nucleotides, the CDR3 is TGTGCCTGGACCCCATGGGACAGGGGGCGGGCTGAAGCTTTCTTT.

The gene calls are TRBV5-1 and TRBJ1-5; the D is unclear. V lost 7 bases and J 3 bases, leaving 11 bases between the germline ends. The CDR3 spans 13 residues. CDR1 is SGHRS, CDR2 YFSETQ, per germline. CDR3 amino acids: CASAGDPNQPQHF. The CDR3 DNA reads TGCGCCAGCGCCGGGGATCCCAATCAGCCCCAGCATTTT. Based on the CDR3 plus reference TRBV5-1 and TRBJ1-5, the full variable domain is KAGVTQTPRYLIKTRGQQVTLSCSPISGHRSVSWYQQTPGQGLQFLFEYFSETQRNKGNFPGRFSGRQFSNSRSEMNVSTLELGDSALYLCASAGDPNQPQHFGDGTRLSIL.

V gene TRBV6-4 combines with J gene TRBJ2-3; D assignment may be TRBD1 or TRBD2 (5 bases each). V was pared by 4 bases and J by 5 bases, with 16 bases between. CDR1 and CDR2 from the germline V gene are MRHNA and SNTAGT. The CDR3 runs 15 residues. The CDR3 protein is CASSVEPGTVDTQYF. DNA for the CDR3: TGTGCCAGCAGTGTGGAACCCGGGACGGTAGATACGCAGTATTTT.

The chain couples TRBV5-1 to TRBJ1-2, with D perhaps matching TRBD1 (6 bases). Germline-derived CDR1 and CDR2 are SGHRS and YFSETQ. Trimming took 5 bases from V and 4 from J, leaving 15 bases between them. The CDR3 is 14 residues long. As DNA, the CDR3 is TGCGCCAGCAGTAGGGGGGGCGAAGGCTATGGCTACACCTTC. This codes for CASSRGGEGYGYTF. Full variable domain (missing parts from reference TRBV5-1 and TRBJ1-2): KAGVTQTPRYLIKTRGQQVTLSCSPISGHRSVSWYQQTPGQGLQFLFEYFSETQRNKGNFPGRFSGRQFSNSRSEMNVSTLELGDSALYLCASSRGGEGYGYTFGSGTRLTVV.

The genes are TRBV12-3 or TRBV12-4 and TRBJ1-5, with D uncertain. V lost 5 bases and J lost 0, with 8 bases in between. The CDR3 loop spans 14 amino acids. The CDR3 reads CASSDSYSNQPQHF. The CDR3, as DNA: TGTGCCAGCAGTGACTCGTATAGCAATCAGCCCCAGCATTTT.

The chain employs TRBV5-1 and TRBJ2-1; 8 bases align to TRBD2. Trimming cost V 7 bases and J 8 bases; bases outside gene matches: 14. The CDR3 length is 15 residues. In germline, CDR1 is SGHRS, CDR2 YFSETQ. CDR3 sequence: CASGSPRGGLDEQFF. The CDR3 bases are TGCGCCAGCGGGTCCCCCCGGGGGGGCCTGGATGAGCAGTTCTTC.

This clonotype was observed once. The chain has TRBV25-1 and TRBJ2-1, with TRBD2 matching over 7 bases. This CDR3 has 16 residues. The germline V gene encodes CDR1 MGHDK and CDR2 SYGVNS. Trimming cost V 5 bases and J 7 bases; bases outside gene matches: 14. CDR3 coding DNA: TGTGCCAGCAGTAGGGGCAGCGGGGATATCTGGAATGAGCAGTTCTTC. Its translation is CASSRGSGDIWNEQFF.

The rearrangement joins TRBV7-3 to TRBJ2-2; D gene unclear. This CDR3 comprises 14 residues. The germline V gene has CDR1 SGHTA and CDR2 FQGTGA. With 5 bases removed from V and 5 bases from J, the gap between germline ends came to 12 bases. CDR3: CASSVSWATGELFF. CDR3 nucleotide sequence: TGTGCCAGCAGCGTATCTTGGGCAACCGGGGAGCTGTTTTTT.

This clonotype was counted only a few times. The chain is built from TRBV7-2 and TRBJ2-5; D possibly corresponds to TRBD2 (6 bases). Germline-derived CDR1 and CDR2 are SGHTA and FQGNSA. The CDR3 totals 13 residues. V was trimmed by 0 bases and J by 7 bases, leaving 9 bases between them. The CDR3 sequence: CASSLAKEGTQYF. The DNA of the CDR3 is TGTGCCAGCAGCTTAGCGAAGGAGGGGACCCAGTACTTC.

The chain is built from TRBV7-9 and TRBJ1-1, with a weak D call TRBD1 (6 bases). Germline CDR1 is SEHNR and CDR2 is FQNEAQ (reference sequence). CDR3 length equals 15 residues. The V end lost 3 bases, the J end lost 0 bases, and 11 bases lay between the germline ends. The CDR3 DNA is TGTGCCAGCAGCTTCGGGGGGACATTGAACACTGAAGCTTTCTTT. This encodes CASSFGGTLNTEAFF.

This rearrangement joins TRBV18 to TRBJ2-1; 10 bases are a match to TRBD2. Germline values: CDR1 KGHSH, CDR2 LQKENI. Trimming cost V 8 bases and J 4 bases; bases outside gene matches: 2. This CDR3 comprises 13 residues. In nucleotides, the CDR3 is TGTGCCAGCCTTAGCGGGGGGTACAATGAGCAGTTCTTC. Residues: CASLSGGYNEQFF.

CDR3 in amino acids: CASSQGVAGGTDTQYF. CDR3 DNA sequence: TGCGCCAGCAGCCAAGGGGTAGCGGGGGGAACAGATACGCAGTATTTT. V and J are TRBV4-3 and TRBJ2-3; 10 nucleotides align to TRBD2. CDR3 length equals 16 residues. From germline, CDR1 is LGHNA and CDR2 YSLEER. Trimming at V came to 1 base and at J to 3 bases, leaving 4 bases not matched to a gene.

This clonotype was seen only once. The chain is built from TRBV25-1 and TRBJ2-1, with TRBD2 matching over 7 bases. V shed 3 bases and J 8 bases; nucleotides not matched to a gene: 16. This CDR3 comprises 17 residues. Looked up from germline, CDR1 is MGHDK and CDR2 is SYGVNS. The CDR3, as DNA: TGTGCCAGCAGTGAGGAAATCGGGGCTAGCGGCAACCATGAGCAGTTCTTC. Translation: CASSEEIGASGNHEQFF.

V and J are TRBV5-6 and TRBJ1-5, with 7 bases matching TRBD1. Germline V gives CDR1 SGHDT, CDR2 YYEEEE. CDR3 size: 15 residues. With V trimmed by 0 bases and J by 2 bases, 2 bases remained unmatched. CDR3 DNA: TGTGCCAGCAGCTTGGACAGGGGAGGCAATCAGCCCCAGCATTTT. It specifies CASSLDRGGNQPQHF. The full variable domain, completed using reference TRBV5-6 and TRBJ1-5, is DAGVTQSPTHLIKTRGQQVTLRCSPKSGHDTVSWYQQALGQGPQFIFQYYEEEERQRGNFPDRFSGHQFPNYSSELNVNALLLGDSALYLCASSLDRGGNQPQHFGDGTRLSIL.